This record concerns one TCR beta chain sequence. This clone was counted between two and nine times. The antigen it binds to is not known. Nothing much larger sits one base from this clone, and base qualities are not available. In the prospective study, participants were roughly 18 to 89 years old, resided in about two dozen geographic areas of the United States, and were enrolled through a virtual design. In the prospective study, cohorts were assigned on the basis of participant-reported clinical history obtained from a screening survey and a study questionnaire. In the prospective study, mobile phlebotomists collected whole blood, serum and a nasopharyngeal or oropharyngeal swab from each participant. Over a roughly 2-month period, participants in the prospective study had the option of providing additional blood draws and questionnaires. Prospective study blood samples were shipped either frozen or at room temperature before DNA extraction.

This sample was taken from a study of blood T cell repertoires in COVID-19 (TCRdb year 2020). At the level of the whole study: Samples covering the acute and convalescent phases of COVID-19 were provided by collaborators in the United States, Italy and Spain. The prospective study material was composed of cDNA or gDNA derived from T cells, B-cell-depleted T cells, or PBMCs. The dataset comprised deeply sampled blood TCRbeta repertoires from subjects exposed to, actively infected with, or recovered from COVID-19. The repertoires were made available in a free public database intended to serve as a resource for research on the immune response to SARS-CoV-2. The samples were drawn from two sources: the first 160 participants of the ongoing ImmuneRACE study, and approximately 1,300 subjects contributed by 6 global collaborators. The sample metadata nearly always contained a de-identified subject ID, COVID-19 status, age in years and sex. Where HLA class I and class II types were available, the types were taken from metadata supplied by the sample provider, not from assay-based typing. Overall results and qualifications from the work: How much clinical and demographic metadata was included differed by source and by participant, and the metadata was provided uncurated.

TCRbeta CDR3 regions were amplified from genomic DNA by means of the immunoSEQ Assay, a bias-controlled multiplex PCR. In the source study's methods: Within the assay, amplification of reference gene primers was used to estimate how many nucleated cells each sample contained. To quantify the absolute abundance of each unique TCRbeta CDR3 rearrangement, sequence reads were collapsed and filtered. For each sample, productive Simpson clonality was calculated by taking the square root of Simpson's diversity index across productive rearrangements. Drawn from immuneACCESS, this table holds only the in-frame rearrangements with V and J called that TCRdb kept. Clones are partly lost; checked studies trace under half to an unresolved V gene and leave the rest unexplained. V, J and clone size reflect that table, while D and trimming were determined from the DNA. The sample records 210,000 or so clones, around 82% of which are singletons. The ten largest make up under 4.5% of the sample.

V is cut by 1 base and J by 3 bases, and the space between the germline ends is 6 bases. CDR1 and CDR2 were assigned from the germline V gene as SGHAT and FQNNGV. Taken from cysteine to phenylalanine, the CDR3 has 13 residues. CDR3 DNA is the only sequence kept; it has 39 bases, read in frame from the first base. This clonotype was sampled from a man younger than 45 with acute COVID-19. The chain couples TRBV11-2 to TRBJ1-2; the D gene remains uncertain. Material for sequencing was PBMCs or T cells enriched from blood (not recorded which). The CDR3 has the sequence CASSLVDYYGYTF. The DNA is as follows: TGTGCCAGCAGCTTAGTAGATTACTATGGCTACACCTTC.